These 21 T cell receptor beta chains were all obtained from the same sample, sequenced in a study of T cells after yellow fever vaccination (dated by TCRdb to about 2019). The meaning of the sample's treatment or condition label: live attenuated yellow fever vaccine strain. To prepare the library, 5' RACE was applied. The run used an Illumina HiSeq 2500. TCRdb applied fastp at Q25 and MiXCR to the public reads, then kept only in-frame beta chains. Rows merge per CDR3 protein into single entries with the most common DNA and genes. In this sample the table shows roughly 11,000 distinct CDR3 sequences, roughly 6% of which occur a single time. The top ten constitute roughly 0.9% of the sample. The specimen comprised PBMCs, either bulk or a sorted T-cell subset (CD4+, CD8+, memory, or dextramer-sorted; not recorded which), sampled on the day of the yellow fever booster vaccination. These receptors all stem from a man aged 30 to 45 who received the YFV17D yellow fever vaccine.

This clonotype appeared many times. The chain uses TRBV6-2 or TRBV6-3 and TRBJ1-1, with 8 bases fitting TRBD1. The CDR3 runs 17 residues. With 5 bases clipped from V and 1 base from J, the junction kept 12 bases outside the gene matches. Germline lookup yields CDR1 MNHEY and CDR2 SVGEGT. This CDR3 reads CASSRTGGALSNTEAFF. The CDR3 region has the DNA TGTGCCAGCAGTCGAACAGGGGGAGCCCTATCGAACACTGAAGCTTTCTTT.

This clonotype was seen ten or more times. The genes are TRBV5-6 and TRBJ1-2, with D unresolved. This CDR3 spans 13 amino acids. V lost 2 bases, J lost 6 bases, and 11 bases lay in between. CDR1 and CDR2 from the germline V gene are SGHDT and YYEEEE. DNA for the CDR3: TGTGCCAGCAGCTTATCCCAAATCGATGGCTACACCTTC. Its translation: CASSLSQIDGYTF.

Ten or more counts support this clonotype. CDR3 residues: CASSIEGRITGELFF. CDR3 DNA sequence: TGTGCCAGTAGTATAGAGGGACGGATTACCGGGGAGCTGTTTTTT. The gene calls are TRBV19 and TRBJ2-2; either TRBD1 or TRBD2 may fit D (5 bases each). V dropped 0 bases and J dropped 5 bases, with 10 bases sitting between them. The CDR3 is 15 residues long. CDR1 and CDR2 (germline): LNHDA, SQIVND (reference sequence).

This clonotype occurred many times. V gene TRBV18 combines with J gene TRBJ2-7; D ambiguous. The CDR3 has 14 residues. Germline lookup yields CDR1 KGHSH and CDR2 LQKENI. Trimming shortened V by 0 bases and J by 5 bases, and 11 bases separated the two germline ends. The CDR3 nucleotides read TGTGCCAGCTCACCACCGAGCAGGACGAACGAGCAGTACTTC. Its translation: CASSPPSRTNEQYF.

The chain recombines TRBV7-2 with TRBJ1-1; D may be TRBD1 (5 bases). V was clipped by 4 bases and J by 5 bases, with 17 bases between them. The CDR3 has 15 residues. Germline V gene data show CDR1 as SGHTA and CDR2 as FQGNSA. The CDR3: CASSYRGVGATEAFF. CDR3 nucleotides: TGTGCCAGCAGCTACCGGGGGGTAGGGGCAACTGAAGCTTTCTTT.

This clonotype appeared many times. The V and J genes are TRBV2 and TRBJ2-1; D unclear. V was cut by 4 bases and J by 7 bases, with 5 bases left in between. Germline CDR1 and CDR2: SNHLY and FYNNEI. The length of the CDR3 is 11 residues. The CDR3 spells CASSGLNEQFF. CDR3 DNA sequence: TGTGCCAGCAGTGGGTTAAATGAGCAGTTCTTC.

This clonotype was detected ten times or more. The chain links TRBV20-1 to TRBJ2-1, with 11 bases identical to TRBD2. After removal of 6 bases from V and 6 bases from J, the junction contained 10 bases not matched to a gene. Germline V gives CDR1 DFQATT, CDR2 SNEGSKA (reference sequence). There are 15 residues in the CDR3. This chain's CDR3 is CSAAGTSGGGNEQFF. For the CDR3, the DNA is TGCAGTGCGGCCGGGACTAGCGGAGGAGGCAATGAGCAGTTCTTC.

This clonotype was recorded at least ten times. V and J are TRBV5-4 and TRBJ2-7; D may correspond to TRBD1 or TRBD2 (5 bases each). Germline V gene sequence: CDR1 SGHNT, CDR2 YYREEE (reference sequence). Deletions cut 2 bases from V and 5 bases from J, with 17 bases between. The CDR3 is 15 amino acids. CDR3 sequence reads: CASSLWGLSGHEQYF. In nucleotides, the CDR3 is TGTGCCAGCAGCTTATGGGGTCTTTCGGGGCACGAGCAGTACTTC.

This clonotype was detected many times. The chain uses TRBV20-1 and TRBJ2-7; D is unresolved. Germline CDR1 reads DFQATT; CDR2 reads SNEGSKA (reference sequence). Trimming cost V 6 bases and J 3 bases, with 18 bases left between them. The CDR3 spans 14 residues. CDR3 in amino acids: CSAVGSSSVYEQYF. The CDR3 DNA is TGCAGTGCGGTTGGGTCCTCAAGTGTCTACGAGCAGTACTTC.

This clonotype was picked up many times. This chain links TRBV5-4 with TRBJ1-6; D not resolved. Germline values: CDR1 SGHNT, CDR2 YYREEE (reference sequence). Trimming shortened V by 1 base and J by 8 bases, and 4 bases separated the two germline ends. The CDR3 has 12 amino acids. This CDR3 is CASSLLDSPLHF. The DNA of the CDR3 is TGTGCCAGCAGCTTGCTCGATTCACCCCTCCACTTT.

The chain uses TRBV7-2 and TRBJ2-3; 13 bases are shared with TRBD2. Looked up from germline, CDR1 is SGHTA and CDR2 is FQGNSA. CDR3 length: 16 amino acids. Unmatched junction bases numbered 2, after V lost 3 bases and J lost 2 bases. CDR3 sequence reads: CASSLGLAGTTDTQYF. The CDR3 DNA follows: TGTGCCAGCAGCTTGGGACTAGCGGGGACCACAGATACGCAGTATTTT.

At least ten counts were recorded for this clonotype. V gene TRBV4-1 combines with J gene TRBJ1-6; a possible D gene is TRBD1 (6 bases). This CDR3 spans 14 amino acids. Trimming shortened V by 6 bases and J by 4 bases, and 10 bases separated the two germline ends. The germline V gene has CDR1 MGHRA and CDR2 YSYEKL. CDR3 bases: TGCGCCAGCAGGAGGACAGATTATAATTCACCCCTCCACTTT. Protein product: CASRRTDYNSPLHF.

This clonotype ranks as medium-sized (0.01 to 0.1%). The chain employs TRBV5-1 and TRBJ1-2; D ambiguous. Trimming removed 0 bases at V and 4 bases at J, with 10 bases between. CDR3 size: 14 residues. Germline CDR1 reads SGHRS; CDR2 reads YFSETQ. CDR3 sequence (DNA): TGCGCCAGCAGCTTGGAGGCAGCCAGCTATGGCTACACCTTC. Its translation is CASSLEAASYGYTF.

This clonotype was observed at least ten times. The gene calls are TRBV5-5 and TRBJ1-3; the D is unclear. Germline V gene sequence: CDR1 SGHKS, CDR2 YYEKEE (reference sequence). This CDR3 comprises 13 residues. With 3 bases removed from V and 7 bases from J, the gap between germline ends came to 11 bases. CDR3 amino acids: CASSSRAPNTIYF. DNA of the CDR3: TGTGCCAGCAGCTCTAGGGCCCCGAACACCATATATTTT.

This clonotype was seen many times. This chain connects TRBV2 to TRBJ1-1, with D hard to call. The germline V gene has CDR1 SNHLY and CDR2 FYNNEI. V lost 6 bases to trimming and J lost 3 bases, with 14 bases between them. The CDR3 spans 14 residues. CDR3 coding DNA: TGTGCCAGCAGACAAAACGGGGTGGACACTGAAGCTTTCTTT. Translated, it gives CASRQNGVDTEAFF. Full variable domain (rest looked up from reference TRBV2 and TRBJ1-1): EPEVTQTPSHQVTQMGQEVILRCVPISNHLYFYWYRQILGQKVEFLVSFYNNEISEKSEIFDDQFSVERPDGSNFTLKIRSTKLEDSAMYFCASRQNGVDTEAFFGQGTRLTVV.

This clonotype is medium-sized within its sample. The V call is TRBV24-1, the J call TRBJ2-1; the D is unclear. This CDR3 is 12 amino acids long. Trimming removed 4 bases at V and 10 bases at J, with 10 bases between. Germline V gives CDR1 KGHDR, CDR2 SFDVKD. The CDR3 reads CATSDWRQEQFF. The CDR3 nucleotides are TGTGCCACCAGTGACTGGAGACAAGAGCAGTTCTTC.

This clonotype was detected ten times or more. The CDR3 is CASKSASNTGELFF. CDR3 nucleotides: TGTGCCAGTAAAAGCGCATCAAACACCGGGGAGCTGTTTTTT. The genes are TRBV19 and TRBJ2-2; D ambiguous. CDR1 and CDR2 (germline): LNHDA, SQIVND (reference sequence). The CDR3 is 14 amino acids. Trimming cost V 7 bases and J 2 bases, with 11 bases left between them. The whole variable domain, filled in from reference TRBV19 and TRBJ2-2, reads DGGITQSPKYLFRKEGQNVTLSCEQNLNHDAMYWYRQDPGQGLRLIYYSQIVNDFQKGDIAEGYSVSREKKESFPLTVTSAQKNPTAFYLCASKSASNTGELFFGEGSRLTVL.

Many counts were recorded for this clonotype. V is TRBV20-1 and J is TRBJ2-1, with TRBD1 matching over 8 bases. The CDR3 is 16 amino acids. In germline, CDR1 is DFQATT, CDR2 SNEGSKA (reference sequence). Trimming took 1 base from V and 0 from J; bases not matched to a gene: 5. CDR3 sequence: CSARVQTGGSYNEQFF. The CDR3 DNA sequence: TGCAGTGCTAGAGTTCAAACAGGGGGCTCCTACAATGAGCAGTTCTTC.

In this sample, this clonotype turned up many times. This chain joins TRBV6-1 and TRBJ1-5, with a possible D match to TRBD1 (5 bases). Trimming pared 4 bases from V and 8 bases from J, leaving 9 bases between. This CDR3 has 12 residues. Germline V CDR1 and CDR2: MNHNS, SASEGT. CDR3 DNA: TGTGCCAGCAGTGCAGGGCCGGAGCCCCAGCATTTT. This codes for CASSAGPEPQHF.

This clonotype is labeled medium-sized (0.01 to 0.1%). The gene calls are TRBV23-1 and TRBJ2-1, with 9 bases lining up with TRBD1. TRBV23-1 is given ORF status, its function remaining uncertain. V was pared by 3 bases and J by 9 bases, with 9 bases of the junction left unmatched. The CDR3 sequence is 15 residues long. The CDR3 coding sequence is TGCGCCAGCAGTCACCCGGGACAGGGTTTCTCTGAGCAGTTCTTC. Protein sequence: CASSHPGQGFSEQFF.

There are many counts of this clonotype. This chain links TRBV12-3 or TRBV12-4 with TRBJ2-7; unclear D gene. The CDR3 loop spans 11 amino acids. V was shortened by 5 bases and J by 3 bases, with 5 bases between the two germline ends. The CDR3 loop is CASSSDYEQYF. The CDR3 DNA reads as TGTGCCAGCAGTAGTGACTACGAGCAGTACTTC.